Below are 5 T cell receptor beta chains sequenced from a single sample in a study of blood T cell repertoires in COVID-19. Clones were read by immunoSEQ multiplex PCR, and TCRdb kept only the in-frame ones, dropping some. The sample includes some 100,000 clones, approximately 91% of them seen just once. Sequences were obtained from peripheral blood. The receptors shown here come from a man between 60 and 75 years old with acute or convalescent COVID-19.

The V and J genes are TRBV6-5 and TRBJ1-1; 8 bases agree with TRBD1. The CDR3 is 14 residues long. Trimming took 0 bases from V and 7 from J; bases not matched to a gene: 4. Germline assignment: CDR1 MNHEY and CDR2 SVGAGI. The CDR3 spells CASSYSITGGEAFF. CDR3 DNA: TGTGCCAGCAGTTACTCTATTACAGGGGGTGAAGCTTTCTTT.

The J gene is TRBJ2-1, the V gene TRBV3-1 (or the pseudogene TRBV3-2), with 7 nucleotides matching TRBD1. The CDR3 is 16 residues long. J was trimmed by 4 bases and V by 6 bases; bases with no gene match: 12. CDR1 is LGHDT and CDR2 is YNNKEL in the germline V gene (reference sequence). CDR3 protein: CASSPTGIQFYNEQFF. CDR3 nucleotide sequence: TGTGCCAGCAGTCCGACAGGGATCCAGTTTTACAATGAGCAGTTCTTC.

This chain joins TRBV9 and TRBJ2-2, with D perhaps matching TRBD1 (6 bases). V was cut by 4 bases and J by 4 bases, with 17 bases left in between. The CDR3 is made up of 16 amino acids. CDR1 SGDLS and CDR2 YYNGEE come from the germline V gene. CDR3 coding DNA: TGTGCCAGCAGCTTTAGACCGAGGGGGAGCACCGGGGAGCTGTTTTTT. Translation: CASSFRPRGSTGELFF.

The genes are TRBV30 and TRBJ1-2, with 7 nucleotides matching TRBD1. Germline CDR1 is GTSNPN and CDR2 is SVGIG (reference sequence). The V and J ends lost 2 bases and 6 bases, in that order; junction bases with no gene match: 15. This CDR3 spans 16 amino acids. The CDR3 region is CAWSPLSTGWGDGYTF. In DNA form, the CDR3 reads TGTGCCTGGAGTCCTCTCTCGACAGGGTGGGGAGATGGCTACACCTTC.

The rearrangement joins TRBV27 to TRBJ1-4, with D uncertain. Trimming shortened V by 5 bases and J by 7 bases, and 14 bases separated the two germline ends. CDR3 length equals 14 residues. Germline-derived CDR1 and CDR2 are MNHEY and SMNVEV (reference sequence). The CDR3 DNA sequence: TGTGCCAGCAGTCCGACGCGACCGGGTGAAAAACTGTTTTTT. Its protein product is CASSPTRPGEKLFF.